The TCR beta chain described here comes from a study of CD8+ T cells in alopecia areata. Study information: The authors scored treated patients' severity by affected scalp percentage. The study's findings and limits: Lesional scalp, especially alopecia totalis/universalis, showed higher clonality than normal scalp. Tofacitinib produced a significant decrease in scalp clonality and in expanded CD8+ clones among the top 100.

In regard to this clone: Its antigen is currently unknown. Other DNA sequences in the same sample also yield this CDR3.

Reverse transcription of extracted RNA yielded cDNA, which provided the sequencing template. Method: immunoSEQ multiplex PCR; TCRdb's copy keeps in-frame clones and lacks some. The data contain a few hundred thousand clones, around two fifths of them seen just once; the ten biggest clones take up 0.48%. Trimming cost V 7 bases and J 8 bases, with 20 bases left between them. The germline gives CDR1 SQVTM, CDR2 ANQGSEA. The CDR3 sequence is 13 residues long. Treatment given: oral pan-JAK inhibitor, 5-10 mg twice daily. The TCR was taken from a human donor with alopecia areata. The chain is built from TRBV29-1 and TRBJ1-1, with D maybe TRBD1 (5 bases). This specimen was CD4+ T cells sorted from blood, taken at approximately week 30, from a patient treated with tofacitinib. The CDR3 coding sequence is TGCAGCGCTCGGGGTGCGGGGCTTACCGAAGCTTTCTTT. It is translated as CSARGAGLTEAFF.